Sequencing of this T cell receptor beta chain was carried out in a study of identical twins. TCRdb re-called the 5' RACE reads with MiXCR, one entry per CDR3 protein. This sample has 1.5 million to 2 million distinct CDR3 sequences; about 32% occur once, and the top ten carry about 0.25%. The CDR3 is 13 residues long. V dropped 10 bases and J dropped 4; count of bases not matched to a gene: 9. Germline-derived CDR1 and CDR2 are MNHNY and SVGAGI (reference sequence). The sequencing sample was made of cord blood. The rearrangement uses TRBV6-6 and TRBJ2-7, with 8 bases fitting TRBD1. This clonotype was sampled from a newborn girl in good health. The CDR3 bases are TGTGCCACCCATCCAGGGGGCGTTTACGAGCAGTACTTC. It specifies CATHPGGVYEQYF.